The subject of this entry is one TCR beta chain. What it recognizes is unknown. Germline V gives CDR1 MGHRA, CDR2 YSYEKL. This CDR3 region has 17 residues. The germline V and J ends were trimmed by 0 bases and 0 bases, with 12 bases remaining between them. The protocol was immunoSEQ multiplex PCR, while the TCRdb copy is restricted to in-frame clones and leaves out a portion. Of over 300,000 clones detected, more than 75% appear once; the ten largest clones hold about 17%. The source of the sample is a study of shared clonotypes between healthy human individuals. Study results and limitations: An expected dependence of interdonor clonotype sharing on sequencing depth was noted. Sampling involved blood alone; tissue repertoires likely differ. Relative to their counterparts shared across all four donors, non-shared clonotypes exhibited diminished generation probabilities.

What CD8 memory combined were CD45RO+ cells and CCR7-negative CD45RA+ TemRA cells. The source of this sequence is a man younger than 35 in good health. Sequencing was carried out using memory CD8+ T cells sorted from blood. Stated subset: CD45RO+ cells pooled with CCR7-negative TemRA cells. This chain joins TRBV4-1 and TRBJ1-3; weak D call: TRBD1 (5 bases). The CDR3 coding sequence is TGCGCCAGCAGCCAAGAGATGGGGGGATACTCTGGAAACACCATATATTTT. Protein sequence: CASSQEMGGYSGNTIYF.